The 9 T cell receptor beta chains in this list originate from one sample, sequenced in a study of cytomegalovirus exposure and HLA in healthy donors. The PCR contained 60 Vbeta and 13 Jbeta primers. Assay used: immunoSEQ multiplex PCR; TCRdb lists only in-frame clones, some missing. Found here are 150,000 to 200,000 clones, roughly 80% of them singletons; the top ten hold roughly 8%. The sequenced sample was PBMCs. These TCRs come from a woman in her forties in good health and CMV-seropositive.

The chain is built from TRBV28 and TRBJ1-1; no firm D call. The CDR3 loop spans 12 amino acids. In germline, CDR1 is MDHEN, CDR2 SYDVKM. Trimming removed 1 base at V and 5 bases at J, with 5 bases between. CDR3 in DNA: TGTGCCAGCAGTTTATTATTGACTGAAGCTTTCTTT. As protein: CASSLLLTEAFF.

The rearrangement joins TRBV28 to TRBJ2-1; weak D call: TRBD1 (5 bases). V lost 2 bases and J 6 bases, leaving 20 bases between the germline ends. CDR3 length: 17 residues. Per the germline V gene, CDR1 is MDHEN and CDR2 is SYDVKM. The CDR3 coding sequence is TGTGCCAGCAGTTTAAGCGTCAGGGTCGGTAGGGCCAATGAGCAGTTCTTC. This translates into CASSLSVRVGRANEQFF.

The chain is built from TRBV28 and TRBJ2-2; 7 bases agree with TRBD1. CDR3 length equals 14 residues. With V trimmed by 5 bases and J by 5 bases, 5 bases remained unmatched. Germline values: CDR1 MDHEN, CDR2 SYDVKM. As DNA, the CDR3 is TGTGCCAGCAGTGGACAGGTTGTAACCGGGGAGCTGTTTTTT. This encodes CASSGQVVTGELFF.

The chain uses TRBV19 and TRBJ2-7, with D perhaps TRBD1 (6 bases). This CDR3 contains 14 residues. V shed 4 bases and J shed 2 bases, with 12 bases lying between them. CDR1 LNHDA and CDR2 SQIVND come from the germline V gene (reference sequence). This CDR3 is CASSTRGFPYEQYF. The CDR3 region has the DNA TGTGCCAGTAGTACCAGGGGTTTCCCCTACGAGCAGTACTTC.

V is TRBV29-1 and J is TRBJ2-6; no clear D. The V end was cut by 2 bases, the J end by 0 bases, with 8 bases between. Germline CDR1 SQVTM, CDR2 ANQGSEA. This CDR3 region has 15 residues. The CDR3 spells CSVEWAISGANVLTF. As DNA, the CDR3 is TGCAGCGTTGAATGGGCGATCTCTGGGGCCAACGTCCTGACTTTC.

A word on this clone: Other DNA sequences within the sample encode an identical CDR3. The V and J genes are TRBV29-1 and TRBJ1-2; the D gene is possibly TRBD1 (5 bases). V lost 7 bases and J 2 bases, leaving 11 bases between the germline ends. The CDR3 has 12 amino acids. Germline CDR1 is SQVTM and CDR2 is ANQGSEA. The CDR3 is CSASGGNYGYTF. As DNA, the CDR3 is TGCAGCGCCTCGGGGGGAAACTATGGCTACACCTTC. The full variable domain, with the rest looked up from reference TRBV29-1 and TRBJ1-2, is SAVISQKPSRDICQRGTSLTIQCQVDSQVTMMFWYRQQPGQSLTLIATANQGSEATYESGFVIDKFPISRPNLTFSTLTVSNMSPEDSSIYLCSASGGNYGYTFGSGTRLTVV.

This clone has only one observation. The chain links TRBV18 to TRBJ2-7; D not certain. Trimming removed 2 bases at V and 4 bases at J, with 9 bases between. The CDR3 sequence is 13 residues long. Germline loops: CDR1 KGHSH, CDR2 LQKENI. CDR3 bases: TGTGCCAGCTCACCAAACGGCGGATACGAGCAGTACTTC. It codes for CASSPNGGYEQYF. The variable domain in full, with the rest retrieved from reference TRBV18 and TRBJ2-7, is NAGVMQNPRHLVRRRGQEARLRCSPMKGHSHVYWYRQLPEEGLKFMVYLQKENIIDESGMPKERFSAEFPKEGPSILRIQQVVRGDSAAYFCASSPNGGYEQYFGPGTRLTVT.

The V and J genes are TRBV7-3 and TRBJ2-3; D remains unclear. CDR1 SGHTA and CDR2 FQGTGA come from the germline V gene. The CDR3 extends over 13 amino acids. Trimming took 3 bases from V and 3 from J, leaving 7 bases between them. In DNA form, the CDR3 reads TGTGCCAGCAGCTTCTCCGGGACAGATACGCAGTATTTT. It translates to CASSFSGTDTQYF. The full variable domain, rest sourced from reference TRBV7-3 and TRBJ2-3, is GAGVSQTPSNKVTEKGKYVELRCDPISGHTALYWYRQSLGQGPEFLIYFQGTGAADDSGLPNDRFFAVRPEGSVSTLKIQRTERGDSAVYLCASSFSGTDTQYFGPGTRLTVL.

This clone was found a few times. This chain joins TRBV25-1 and TRBJ2-7; 9 nucleotides align to TRBD1. With V trimmed by 1 base and J by 7 bases, 11 bases remained unmatched. The germline gives CDR1 MGHDK, CDR2 SYGVNS. The CDR3 consists of 16 residues. This CDR3 reads CASSESLGQGNEEQYF. In nucleotides, the CDR3 is TGTGCCAGCAGTGAATCATTGGGACAGGGTAATGAGGAGCAGTACTTC.